The 27 T cell receptor beta chains given below trace back to one sample, sequenced in a study of T cells in Graves' hyperthyroidism and ophthalmopathy. What was amplified from RNA transcripts were TCR beta CDR3 regions. HTBI primers were used for first-round RT-PCR of the TCR CDR3. TCRdb used MiXCR to reprocess the multiplex PCR reads, holding one entry per CDR3 protein. Of about 510,000 distinct CDR3 sequences listed, around 15% are singletons. Sequenced: blood. The receptor set was obtained from a middle-aged woman with Graves' hyperthyroidism.

This clonotype has a count of ten or more. V gene TRBV6-1 combines with J gene TRBJ2-2, with 8 bases aligning to TRBD2. V shed 1 base, J shed 2 bases, and the junction held 3 bases outside the gene matches. The CDR3 consists of 16 residues. In germline, CDR1 is MNHNS, CDR2 SASEGT. CDR3 sequence reads: CASSEVLADNTGELFF. CDR3 sequence (DNA): TGTGCCAGCAGTGAAGTACTAGCGGATAACACCGGGGAGCTGTTTTTT.

This clonotype has a count of ten or more. The chain uses TRBV3-1 and TRBJ2-1; a possible D gene is TRBD2 (6 bases). CDR3 size: 16 residues. V was clipped by 1 base and J by 2 bases, with 12 bases between them. From germline, CDR1 is LGHDT and CDR2 YNNKEL (reference sequence). DNA of the CDR3: TGTGCCAGCAGCCAAGGCACTAGCCATACCTACAATGAGCAGTTCTTC. This codes for CASSQGTSHTYNEQFF.

The rearrangement joins TRBV5-1 to TRBJ1-5; D unresolved. The V end lost 0 bases, the J end lost 4 bases, and 14 bases lay between the germline ends. The CDR3 sequence is 16 residues long. Per the germline V gene, CDR1 is SGHRS and CDR2 is YFSETQ. The CDR3 spells CASSLGSFGPNQPQHF. As DNA, the CDR3 is TGCGCCAGCAGCTTGGGTTCTTTCGGCCCTAATCAGCCCCAGCATTTT.

This chain joins TRBV10-3 and TRBJ2-3, with TRBD2 as a possible D gene (5 bases). Germline CDR1 ENHRY, CDR2 SYGVKD. CDR3 length equals 14 residues. Deletions cut 10 bases from V and 3 bases from J, with 17 bases between. In nucleotides, the CDR3 is TGTGCCAGCCGGAGCGAGACTACTACAGATACGCAGTATTTT. Amino acid sequence: CASRSETTTDTQYF.

The V call is TRBV6-1, the J call TRBJ1-2; possibly TRBD1 for D (5 bases). Trimming removed 1 base from V and 8 bases from J, with 14 bases in between. Germline lookup yields CDR1 MNHNS and CDR2 SASEGT. This CDR3 comprises 14 residues. The CDR3 here is CASSEGGRVVGYTF. The CDR3 region has the DNA TGTGCCAGCAGTGAAGGGGGCAGGGTAGTCGGCTACACCTTC.

Concerning this clonotype itself: Just one base apart from a much larger clone, this may be a read error. V gene TRBV30 combines with J gene TRBJ2-5; D not certain. The CDR3 covers 12 residues. Trimming cost V 3 bases and J 5 bases, with 10 bases left between them. Germline CDR1 reads GTSNPN; CDR2 reads SVGIG (reference sequence). The CDR3 sequence: CAWSAMGETQYF. CDR3 bases: TGTGCCTGGAGCGCGATGGGGGAGACCCAGTACTTC.

This clonotype was counted between two and nine times. The chain uses TRBV4-2 and TRBJ2-7; D tentatively fits TRBD1 or TRBD2 (5 bases each). The CDR3 sequence is 15 residues long. In germline, CDR1 is LGHNA, CDR2 YNFKEQ. The V and J ends lost 0 bases and 3 bases respectively, with 12 bases between them. CDR3 DNA sequence: TGTGCCAGCAGCCAAGATCTCGGGACCTTCTACGAGCAGTACTTC. Protein sequence: CASSQDLGTFYEQYF.

The V and J genes are TRBV29-1 and TRBJ2-1; TRBD2 matches 12 bases. Looked up from germline, CDR1 is SQVTM and CDR2 is ANQGSEA. J was trimmed by 9 bases and V by 7 bases; bases with no gene match: 10. The CDR3 contains 14 residues. The CDR3 nucleotides read TGCAGCGCCGAAGAGCCTAGCGGGAGGGGTGAGCAGTTCTTC. This translates into CSAEEPSGRGEQFF.

This clonotype has at least ten counts. Mismatch with germline at one junction end may stem from a read error. The J gene is TRBJ2-5, the V gene TRBV12-3 or TRBV12-4; D possibly corresponds to TRBD1 (6 bases). The CDR3 is made up of 16 amino acids. CDR3 nucleotide sequence: TGTGCCAGCAGTCCAAGGTGGGGGCTTTTCCAAGGGACCCAGTACTTC. Protein product: CASSPRWGLFQGTQYF.

The chain combines TRBV4-1 with TRBJ2-1; 12 nucleotides line up with TRBD2. Germline CDR1 and CDR2: MGHRA and YSYEKL. The length of the CDR3 is 17 residues. The junction had 7 bases not matched to a gene; V was cut back by 2 bases and J by 5 bases. CDR3 nucleotides: TGCGCCAGCAGCCAACAAAGACTAGCGGGAGTCGACAATGAGCAGTTCTTC. Translation gives CASSQQRLAGVDNEQFF.

Many counts were recorded for this clonotype. V is TRBV28 and J is TRBJ2-7; D unresolved. Trimming left V 3 bases short and J 2 bases short, with 5 bases between. The CDR3 covers 12 residues. CDR1 MDHEN and CDR2 SYDVKM come from the germline V gene. The CDR3 DNA reads TGTGCCAGCAGTTTGCCAGCCTACGAGCAGTACTTC. This sequence encodes CASSLPAYEQYF.

The chain uses TRBV7-2 and TRBJ2-7; D assignment may be TRBD1 or TRBD2 (5 bases each). This CDR3 region has 20 residues. Trimming stripped 2 bases from V and 0 bases from J, with 26 bases between. Germline V lookup: CDR1 SGHTA, CDR2 FQGNSA. CDR3 protein: CASSLQLPGRTLTFSYEQYF. The CDR3 region has the DNA TGTGCCAGCAGCTTACAACTCCCGGGACGGACTCTTACTTTCTCCTACGAGCAGTACTTC.

This clonotype was observed a few times. The chain employs TRBV7-2 and TRBJ1-2; no reliable D call. Trimming removed 0 bases at V and 3 bases at J, with 8 bases between. In germline, CDR1 is SGHTA, CDR2 FQGNSA. CDR3 length equals 14 residues. The CDR3 DNA is TGTGCCAGCAGCTTAGCGCGGGCAGACTATGGCTACACCTTC. Residues: CASSLARADYGYTF.

This clonotype was observed many times. CDR3 in amino acids: CSSGQVYEQYF. As DNA, the CDR3 is TGCAGTTCGGGGCAGGTCTACGAGCAGTACTTC. The V call is TRBV20-1, the J call TRBJ2-7; D is perhaps TRBD1 or TRBD2 (5 bases each). The CDR3 is 11 amino acids. Germline V gene lookup returns CDR1 DFQATT and CDR2 SNEGSKA (reference sequence). V was pared by 8 bases and J by 3 bases, with 11 bases between.

This clonotype was counted many times. The chain combines TRBV29-1 with TRBJ2-7; D is possibly TRBD1 (6 bases). V lost 2 bases and J lost 4, with 21 bases in between. The CDR3 has 16 residues. CDR1 and CDR2 from the germline V gene are SQVTM and ANQGSEA. CDR3: CSVELDSESALYEQYF. As DNA, the CDR3 is TGCAGCGTTGAATTGGACAGCGAGTCTGCTCTTTACGAGCAGTACTTC.

This clonotype was seen ten or more times. The chain is built from TRBV29-1 and TRBJ1-1, with TRBD1 matching over 7 bases. The trim removed 7 bases at V and 1 base at J, leaving 3 bases unmatched. Per germline, CDR1 SQVTM and CDR2 ANQGSEA. This CDR3 is 12 amino acids long. CDR3: CSAGQRNTEAFF. DNA of the CDR3: TGCAGCGCGGGACAGAGGAACACTGAAGCTTTCTTT.

V is TRBV10-1 and J is TRBJ2-1; D uncertain. The CDR3 runs 13 residues. Germline CDR1 WNHNN, CDR2 SYGVQD (reference sequence). Between the trimmed V and J ends, which lost 6 bases and 9 bases, there was a span of 15 bases. The CDR3 loop is CASRASENGEQFF. The CDR3, as DNA: TGCGCCAGCAGGGCGTCAGAAAACGGTGAGCAGTTCTTC.

This clonotype was seen a few times. This sequence joins TRBV4-1 and TRBJ2-7; possibly TRBD1 for D (5 bases). V lost 3 bases to trimming and J lost 4 bases, with 10 bases between them. This CDR3 is 13 amino acids long. In germline, CDR1 is MGHRA, CDR2 YSYEKL. CDR3 sequence reads: CASSHRGQYEQYF. The CDR3 nucleotides read TGCGCCAGCAGCCATCGCGGACAATACGAGCAGTACTTC.

This clonotype has more than one count but fewer than ten. J is TRBJ2-1 and V is TRBV20-1; D is perhaps TRBD1 (5 bases). Germline V gene lookup returns CDR1 DFQATT and CDR2 SNEGSKA (reference sequence). CDR3 length equals 14 residues. Trimming left V 0 bases short and J 7 bases short, with 13 bases between. The CDR3 is CSARDQQVVNEQFF. CDR3 DNA sequence: TGCAGTGCTAGAGATCAACAGGTAGTAAATGAGCAGTTCTTC.

Only one count was recorded for this clonotype. The CDR3 coding sequence is TGCGCCAGCAGCTTGGGGACAGGGGAAGTAGAGACCCAGTACTTC. It translates to CASSLGTGEVETQYF. The chain has TRBV5-1 and TRBJ2-5; 9 bases map to TRBD1. Germline values: CDR1 SGHRS, CDR2 YFSETQ. The CDR3 extends over 15 amino acids. The ends lost 0 bases at V and 4 bases at J; junction bases unmatched: 4.

Turning to this clonotype: Germline and junction disagree at one end, which may indicate a read error. CDR3: CASSSDQETQYF. The CDR3 region has the DNA TGTGCCAGCAGCTCCGACCAGGAGACCCAGTACTTC. The chain is built from TRBV7-9 and TRBJ2-5; no definite D call. The germline V gene encodes CDR1 SEHNR and CDR2 FQNEAQ (reference sequence). The CDR3 totals 12 residues.

This clonotype was counted between two and nine times. The J gene is TRBJ2-7, the V gene TRBV2, with D possibly being TRBD2 (6 bases). This CDR3 spans 14 amino acids. Trimming pared 9 bases from V and 6 bases from J, leaving 21 bases between. Germline assignment: CDR1 SNHLY and CDR2 FYNNEI. CDR3 sequence: CASTRAGNEGEQYF. The CDR3, as DNA: TGTGCCAGTACAAGGGCGGGGAATGAGGGCGAGCAGTACTTC.

The rearrangement uses TRBV5-1 and TRBJ1-2; 8 nucleotides align to TRBD1. Per germline, CDR1 SGHRS and CDR2 YFSETQ. The CDR3 totals 14 residues. The ends lost 3 bases at V and 5 bases at J; junction bases unmatched: 6. The CDR3 reads CASSWDRRRYGYTF. Written as DNA, the CDR3 is TGCGCCAGCAGCTGGGACAGGCGCCGTTATGGCTACACCTTC.

The sample holds many counts of this clonotype. The gene calls are TRBV7-2 and TRBJ2-7; 14 bases are a match to TRBD2. After removal of 5 bases from V and 4 bases from J, the junction contained 7 bases not matched to a gene. The V gene's germline CDR1 is SGHTA and CDR2 FQGNSA. The CDR3 length is 16 residues. As DNA, the CDR3 is TGTGCCAGCAGCCCGCCGGGACTAGCGGGAGAGTACGAGCAGTACTTC. Translating it yields CASSPPGLAGEYEQYF.

This clonotype has a count of ten or more. This rearrangement joins TRBV20-1 to TRBJ2-5; no definite D call. This CDR3 is built from 11 residues. The ends were cut back, 4 bases at V and 2 bases at J, with 5 bases in the middle. Germline-derived CDR1 and CDR2 are DFQATT and SNEGSKA (reference sequence). CDR3 nucleotides: TGCAGTGCTAACGTTCAAGAGACCCAGTACTTC. Translated, it gives CSANVQETQYF.

The table lists this clonotype with a few counts. The chain joins TRBV6-1 to TRBJ2-2; 8 bases are a match to TRBD2. The CDR3 spans 15 residues. V lost 0 bases to trimming and J lost 7 bases; unmatched junction nucleotides: 4. The germline gives CDR1 MNHNS, CDR2 SASEGT. The CDR3 DNA is TGTGCCAGCAGTGAAGCGATTAGCGGGAACGGGGAGCTGTTTTTT. Translated: CASSEAISGNGELFF.

The table lists this clonotype with many counts. The J gene is TRBJ2-6, the V gene TRBV12-3 or TRBV12-4; D gene unclear. CDR3 size: 15 residues. The V gene lost 2 bases and the J gene lost 0 bases, with 5 bases spanning the gap. The CDR3 loop reads CASSLIDSGANVLTF. The CDR3 DNA sequence: TGTGCCAGCAGTTTAATTGACTCTGGGGCCAACGTCCTGACTTTC.